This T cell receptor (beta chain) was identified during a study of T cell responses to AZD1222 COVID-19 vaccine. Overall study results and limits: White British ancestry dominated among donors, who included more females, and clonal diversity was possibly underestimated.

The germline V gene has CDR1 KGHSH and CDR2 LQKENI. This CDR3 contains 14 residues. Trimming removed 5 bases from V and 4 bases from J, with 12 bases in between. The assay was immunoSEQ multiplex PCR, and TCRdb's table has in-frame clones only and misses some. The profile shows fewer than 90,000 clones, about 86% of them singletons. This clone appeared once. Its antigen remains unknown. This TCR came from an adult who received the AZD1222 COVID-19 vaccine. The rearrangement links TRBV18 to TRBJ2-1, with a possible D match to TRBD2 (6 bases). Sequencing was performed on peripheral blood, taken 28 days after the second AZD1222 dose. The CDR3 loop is CASSGDRGYNEQFF. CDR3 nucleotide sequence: TGTGCCAGCTCAGGAGACCGGGGGTACAATGAGCAGTTCTTC. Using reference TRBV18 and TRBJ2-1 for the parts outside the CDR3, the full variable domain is NAGVMQNPRHLVRRRGQEARLRCSPMKGHSHVYWYRQLPEEGLKFMVYLQKENIIDESGMPKERFSAEFPKEGPSILRIQQVVRGDSAAYFCASSGDRGYNEQFFGPGTRLTVL.